Sequencing of this T cell receptor (beta chain) was carried out in a study of technical replicates of blood from a handful of donors. This clone was observed a single time. Clones were sequenced by immunoSEQ multiplex PCR, and TCRdb holds only the in-frame ones, with some missing. The table has about 97,000 clones, roughly 94% seen once. The CDR3 is made up of 16 amino acids. CDR1 is SEHNR and CDR2 is FQNEAQ in the germline V gene (reference sequence). Trimming at V came to 5 bases and at J to 4 bases, leaving 13 bases not matched to a gene. This TCR came from a human donor in good health. Input material: T cells isolated from PBMCs. This chain joins TRBV7-9 and TRBJ2-7, with TRBD2 matching 8 bases. The CDR3 nucleotides are TGTGCCAGCAGCCCCGGGATATTACTAGCGGTATACGAGCAGTACTTC. Encoded protein: CASSPGILLAVYEQYF.